Presented here are 17 T cell receptor beta chains from one specimen sequenced in a study of blood T cell repertoires in COVID-19. The assay was immunoSEQ multiplex PCR, and TCRdb's table has in-frame clones only and misses some. The sample contains approximately 250,000 clones, about 89% of which appear only once. The sample comprised peripheral blood. These receptors were collected from a man in his forties with active or convalescent COVID-19.

This clone was seen a single time. The rearrangement links TRBV29-1 to TRBJ2-2, with TRBD2 matching over 8 bases. V lost 6 bases, J lost 4 bases, and 7 bases stayed unmatched. This CDR3 is built from 14 residues. The germline V gene encodes CDR1 SQVTM and CDR2 ANQGSEA. CDR3 DNA sequence: TGCAGCGTGAATAGCGGGACTAGCACCGGGGAGCTGTTTTTT. Translating gives CSVNSGTSTGELFF.

This sequence joins TRBV4-2 and TRBJ2-7; a possible D gene is TRBD2 (6 bases). Germline loops: CDR1 LGHNA, CDR2 YNFKEQ. This CDR3 region has 15 residues. V was trimmed by 0 bases and J by 0 bases, leaving 9 bases between them. The CDR3 reads CASSQEEGFSYEQYF. The CDR3 DNA follows: TGTGCCAGCAGCCAAGAGGAGGGGTTCTCCTACGAGCAGTACTTC.

J is TRBJ1-6 and V is TRBV14, with a possible D match to TRBD1 (6 bases). CDR1 and CDR2 from the germline V gene are SGHDN and FVKESK. This CDR3 spans 13 amino acids. Trimming took off 4 bases at V and 16 bases at J, with 17 bases between the two ends. This chain's CDR3 is CASSLKPWDILHF. The CDR3 coding sequence is TGTGCCAGCAGCCTCAAGCCCTGGGACATACTCCACTTT.

This CDR3 is CASSERRDSPQDKQYF. In nucleotides, the CDR3 is TGTGCCAGCAGTGAAAGAAGGGACAGCCCGCAGGATAAGCAGTACTTC. V is TRBV6-1 and J is TRBJ2-7, with 7 positions matching TRBD1. CDR1 is MNHNS, CDR2 SASEGT, per germline. The CDR3 totals 16 residues. After removal of 2 bases from V and 8 bases from J, the junction contained 15 bases not matched to a gene.

V usage is TRBV5-1 and J usage is TRBJ2-2, with a tentative D call TRBD1 (5 bases). This CDR3 comprises 13 residues. V lost 7 bases and J 2 bases, leaving 9 bases between the germline ends. Germline V CDR1 and CDR2: SGHRS, YFSETQ. CDR3 DNA sequence: TGCGCCAGCCAAGGGGAAAACACCGGGGAGCTGTTTTTT. Its protein is CASQGENTGELFF.

V is TRBV6-1 and J is TRBJ2-7; a possible D gene is TRBD2 (5 bases). Germline CDR1 and CDR2: MNHNS and SASEGT. The CDR3 is 16 residues long. V was trimmed by 3 bases and J by 2 bases, leaving 17 bases between them. CDR3 in amino acids: CASSEGRGLGAYEQYF. The CDR3 coding sequence is TGTGCCAGCAGTGAGGGCCGGGGATTGGGAGCCTACGAGCAGTACTTC.

The chain combines TRBV29-1 with TRBJ1-5, with a weak D call TRBD1 (5 bases). This CDR3 has 13 amino acids. Germline values: CDR1 SQVTM, CDR2 ANQGSEA. V lost 4 bases, J lost 4 bases, and 11 bases lay in between. Here the CDR3 reads CSVGARANQPQHF. CDR3 DNA sequence: TGCAGCGTTGGGGCCAGGGCAAATCAGCCCCAGCATTTT. Full variable domain (remainder filled in from reference TRBV29-1 and TRBJ1-5): SAVISQKPSRDICQRGTSLTIQCQVDSQVTMMFWYRQQPGQSLTLIATANQGSEATYESGFVIDKFPISRPNLTFSTLTVSNMSPEDSSIYLCSVGARANQPQHFGDGTRLSIL.

The rearrangement joins TRBV4-1 to TRBJ1-6; 10 bases fit TRBD1. J lost 10 bases, V lost 3 bases, and 3 bases had no gene match. Germline V lookup: CDR1 MGHRA, CDR2 YSYEKL. There are 14 residues in the CDR3. The CDR3 sequence is CASSHGQGDSPLHF. The CDR3 coding sequence is TGCGCCAGCAGCCATGGACAGGGGGACTCACCCCTCCACTTT.

J is TRBJ2-3 and V is TRBV5-5; 7 bases agree with TRBD1. The junction had 7 bases not matched to a gene; V was cut back by 2 bases and J by 4 bases. This CDR3 comprises 15 residues. Germline CDR1 and CDR2: SGHKS and YYEKEE (reference sequence). CDR3 loop: CASSFRQGRADTQYF. The CDR3 nucleotides read TGTGCCAGCAGCTTCCGACAGGGTAGAGCAGATACGCAGTATTTT.

The gene calls are TRBV24-1 and TRBJ2-2; the D is unclear. The CDR3 is made up of 12 amino acids. Germline lookup yields CDR1 KGHDR and CDR2 SFDVKD. V lost 1 base to trimming and J lost 6 bases, with 2 bases between them. The CDR3 DNA is TGTGCCACCAGTGATTTCGCCGGGGAGCTGTTTTTT. It translates to CATSDFAGELFF.

The CDR3 protein is CASSGRAGPYEQYF. CDR3 nucleotides: TGTGCCAGCAGCGGCCGAGCGGGGCCCTACGAGCAGTACTTC. This chain uses TRBV11-2 with TRBJ2-7; 7 positions agree with TRBD2. This CDR3 comprises 14 residues. With 5 bases clipped from V and 2 bases from J, the junction kept 6 bases outside the gene matches. The V gene's germline CDR1 is SGHAT and CDR2 FQNNGV.

V and J are TRBV27 and TRBJ2-2, with 11 bases aligning to TRBD2. Germline trimming cut 5 bases from V and 4 bases from J; bases unmatched to any gene: 9. Germline V lookup: CDR1 MNHEY, CDR2 SMNVEV (reference sequence). CDR3 size: 17 residues. CDR3 amino acids: CASSPLTSGVSTGELFF. The CDR3 DNA follows: TGTGCCAGCAGTCCCCTGACTAGCGGGGTGAGCACCGGGGAGCTGTTTTTT.

This chain uses TRBV29-1 with TRBJ1-1; D is undetermined. V was cut by 5 bases and J by 8 bases, with 15 bases left in between. Germline values: CDR1 SQVTM, CDR2 ANQGSEA. This CDR3 comprises 12 residues. The CDR3 region has the DNA TGCAGCGTTAGTCGTGCTCAAACAGAAGCTTTCTTT. This encodes CSVSRAQTEAFF.

The V call is TRBV25-1, the J call TRBJ1-2; 10 bases match TRBD1. V lost 2 bases and J lost 8; bases outside the gene matches: 5. Germline V CDR1 and CDR2: MGHDK, SYGVNS. This CDR3 region has 14 residues. Here the CDR3 DNA reads TGTGCCAGCAGTGAACCAGGGACAGGGGCCGGCTACACCTTC. It translates to CASSEPGTGAGYTF.

V usage is TRBV2 and J usage is TRBJ1-3; D may be TRBD1 (6 bases). V was cut by 7 bases and J by 0 bases, with 10 bases left in between. The CDR3 contains 14 residues. The germline V gene encodes CDR1 SNHLY and CDR2 FYNNEI. The DNA for the CDR3 is TGTGCCAGCACCCCGACAGGCTCTGGAAACACCATATATTTT. Translation gives CASTPTGSGNTIYF. The complete variable domain, with remaining parts taken from reference TRBV2 and TRBJ1-3, reads EPEVTQTPSHQVTQMGQEVILRCVPISNHLYFYWYRQILGQKVEFLVSFYNNEISEKSEIFDDQFSVERPDGSNFTLKIRSTKLEDSAMYFCASTPTGSGNTIYFGEGSWLTVV.

The chain has TRBV24-1 and TRBJ2-1, with D uncertain. Germline loops: CDR1 KGHDR, CDR2 SFDVKD. The ends were cut back, 7 bases at V and 3 bases at J, with 9 bases in the middle. This CDR3 is 13 amino acids long. The DNA for the CDR3 is TGTGCCACCAGCGATGCGGTCTACAATGAGCAGTTCTTC. Its protein product is CATSDAVYNEQFF.

The chain uses TRBV29-1 and TRBJ1-1; D is ambiguous. Germline loops: CDR1 SQVTM, CDR2 ANQGSEA. V gave up 4 bases and J gave up 0 bases, with 6 bases separating them. This CDR3 has 12 residues. CDR3 region: CSVVDMNTEAFF. CDR3 DNA: TGCAGCGTTGTTGACATGAACACTGAAGCTTTCTTT.